The following is a T cell receptor beta chain sequence with its context. Reverse transcription of roughly 0.45 to 1 ug RNA used random hexamers. Amplification of TCR beta CDR3 across 54 Vbeta and 13 Jbeta was performed with immunoSEQ multiplex PCR. TCRdb reanalysed the immunoSEQ multiplex PCR reads using MiXCR and keeps one entry per CDR3 protein. The sample has approximately 150,000 distinct CDR3 sequences, roughly 80% seen once. Sequencing targeted TCR beta in T cells from blood (CD8+ and CD4+). These data are taken from a study of CD8 T cells in Susac syndrome. Germline V lookup: CDR1 MNHEY, CDR2 SMNVEV (reference sequence). V dropped 8 bases and J dropped 0 bases, with 17 bases sitting between them. The CDR3 is 16 amino acids.

The rearrangement uses TRBV27 and TRBJ2-4; D may be TRBD1 (6 bases). Sequenced material: CD8+ T cells from PBMCs. The source of this sequence is a human donor with multiple sclerosis. The CDR3 bases are TGTGCCAGCGTTTTACTTGGACAGCTAGCCAAAAACATTCAGTACTTC. It yields the protein CASVLLGQLAKNIQYF.